What follows are 2 T cell receptor beta chains derived from one specimen sequenced in a study of T-cell memory formation after mild COVID-19. TCRdb reprocessed the 5' RACE reads via MiXCR and lists one record per CDR3 protein. The profile covers about 610,000 distinct CDR3 sequences, with around 15% appearing a single time and around 7.8% taken by the ten largest. The sequenced sample consisted of PBMCs or a T cell subset sorted from them (not recorded which). Every receptor here comes from an adult woman who had mild COVID-19 (a few samples of this study predate the infection). Cell type and time point are not known.

This clonotype was detected ten times or more. This chain connects TRBV10-3 to TRBJ2-7; TRBD2 might be the D (6 bases). The CDR3 is 16 amino acids. CDR1 is ENHRY and CDR2 is SYGVKD in the germline V gene. With 4 bases removed from V and 2 bases from J, the gap between germline ends came to 18 bases. DNA of the CDR3: TGTGCCATCAGTGCCGCCTCGGGACTTCTTACCTACGAGCAGTACTTC. Encoded protein: CAISAASGLLTYEQYF.

V usage is TRBV10-3 and J usage is TRBJ2-7; 10 bases map to TRBD2. The CDR3 spans 17 residues. Trimming at V came to 4 bases and at J to 5 bases, leaving 14 bases not matched to a gene. Germline assignment: CDR1 ENHRY and CDR2 SYGVKD. The chain's CDR3 is CAISASDPSGGRNEQYF. In DNA form, the CDR3 reads TGTGCCATCAGTGCGTCAGACCCTAGCGGGGGAAGAAACGAGCAGTACTTC.